In its sample, the clone carrying this T cell receptor (beta chain) was seen once. As the sequencing template, cDNA was produced by extracting RNA and reverse transcribing it. Sequencing was performed with immunoSEQ multiplex PCR; in TCRdb, only in-frame clones are kept and a portion is missing. The repertoire has over 150,000 clones, 50% to 60% of them found once; the top ten carry approximately 0.7%. These data belong to a study of CD8+ T cells in alopecia areata. Stated treatment: oral pan-JAK inhibitor, 5-10 mg twice daily. The clonotype comes from a human donor with alopecia areata. The sample here was CD4+ T cells sorted from blood, taken at week 4, from a patient treated with tofacitinib.

The CDR3 sequence is CASSLQRGMNTEAFF. CDR3 nucleotides: TGTGCCAGCAGTTTGCAGAGGGGGATGAACACTGAAGCTTTCTTT. This chain joins TRBV6-5 and TRBJ1-1, with D tentatively TRBD1 (6 bases). CDR3 length: 15 amino acids. CDR1 and CDR2 (germline): MNHEY, SVGAGI. Trimming pared 4 bases from V and 0 bases from J, leaving 12 bases between.